This TCR beta chain was sequenced in a study of shared clonotypes between healthy human individuals. Background on the study: Aged 18 to 49, the donors were a couple of women and a few men.

Sequencing was performed with immunoSEQ multiplex PCR; in TCRdb, only in-frame clones are kept and a portion is missing. Of about 480,000 clones listed, about 79% are singletons. Within Nashville, Tennessee resided all donors, each a Caucasian adult. Study-wide results and limits: Researchers sampled blood only, noting tissue repertoires likely differ. Represented diversity (both genetic and exposure-history) was limited by the small number of donors.

As regards this clone: Antigen: not known.

Input material: PBMCs. The source is a woman in her thirties or forties in good health. Some clones in this sample may be carry-over from other donors' samples.

CDR3 region: CASSGVQGIAGELFF. The CDR3 nucleotides are TGTGCCAGCAGTGGGGTCCAAGGGATCGCCGGGGAGCTGTTTTTT. The chain joins TRBV2 to TRBJ2-2; no clear D. The germline V gene encodes CDR1 SNHLY and CDR2 FYNNEI. V gave up 4 bases and J gave up 6 bases, with 15 bases separating them. The CDR3 sequence is 15 residues long.